The 5 T cell receptor beta chains given below trace back to one sample, sequenced in a study of T cell repertoires in cytomegalovirus infection. One entry per CDR3 protein, called by TCRdb with MiXCR from the reads. This sample yields roughly 320,000 distinct CDR3 sequences, of which 9.5% are seen a single time; roughly 4% belongs to the top ten. The sample taken for sequencing was PBMCs. Receptors were obtained from a human donor in good health (CMV status not recorded). Some clones in this sample may be carry-over from other donors' samples.

J is TRBJ2-5 and V is TRBV12-3 or TRBV12-4; TRBD2 agrees at 7 bases. This CDR3 comprises 16 residues. Trimming cost V 3 bases and J 5 bases; bases outside gene matches: 12. Here the CDR3 DNA reads TGTGCCAGCAGTTTGAAAGCGGGAATTGGGCAGGAGACCCAGTACTTC. Protein: CASSLKAGIGQETQYF.

V is TRBV9 and J is TRBJ1-1; D gene uncertain. The V end lost 0 bases, the J end lost 1 base, and 7 bases lay between the germline ends. The CDR3 length is 14 residues. Looked up from germline, CDR1 is SGDLS and CDR2 is YYNGEE. The CDR3 protein is CASSVGSRNTEAFF. The DNA for the CDR3 is TGTGCCAGCAGCGTAGGGAGCCGGAACACTGAAGCTTTCTTT.

The CDR3 reads CASSFQAGARTDTQYF. CDR3 nucleotide sequence: TGTGCCAGCAGCTTCCAAGCGGGGGCCAGAACAGATACGCAGTATTTT. V and J are TRBV7-6 and TRBJ2-3; the match to TRBD2 covers 8 bases. This CDR3 contains 16 residues. Germline assignment: CDR1 SGHVS and CDR2 FNYEAQ. V shed 3 bases and J 3 bases; nucleotides not matched to a gene: 8.

This clonotype was picked up many times. The genes are TRBV7-2 and TRBJ2-3; 8 nucleotides line up with TRBD2. Trimming took 1 base from V and 5 from J; bases not matched to a gene: 11. Per germline, CDR1 SGHTA and CDR2 FQGNSA. The CDR3 runs 17 residues. The CDR3 protein is CASSLGWSSGMVDTQYF. The CDR3 coding sequence is TGTGCCAGCAGCTTAGGGTGGAGTAGCGGGATGGTAGATACGCAGTATTTT.

Only a few counts were recorded for this clonotype. The chain recombines TRBV4-3 with TRBJ2-7, with 7 bases lining up with TRBD1. Germline CDR1 is LGHNA and CDR2 is YSLEER. Trimming at V came to 1 base and at J to 5 bases, leaving 8 bases not matched to a gene. The CDR3 contains 15 residues. The CDR3 DNA reads as TGCGCCAGCAGCCAAGGGACAGGATCAAGGGACGAGCAGTACTTC. Translation gives CASSQGTGSRDEQYF.